The clone carrying this T cell receptor beta chain was detected only a few times. This sample was taken from a study of blood T cell repertoires in COVID-19. Clones were sequenced by immunoSEQ multiplex PCR, and TCRdb holds only the in-frame ones, with some missing. Of 350,000 to 450,000 clones listed, around 84% were seen once; the top ten hold roughly 3.6%. The length of the CDR3 is 14 residues. Trimming cost V 4 bases and J 9 bases, with 14 bases left between them. CDR1 and CDR2 (germline): SGHTS, YDEGEE. The sequenced sample was peripheral blood. The sequence was collected from a young woman with acute or convalescent COVID-19. This chain connects TRBV5-8 to TRBJ1-6, with D maybe TRBD1 (5 bases). CDR3 nucleotides: TGTGCCAGCAGCCCACGTCAGGGAGGTTCACCCCTCCACTTT. Translation: CASSPRQGGSPLHF.